The source of this TCR beta chain is a study of Graves' ophthalmopathy and Graves' hyperthyroidism. CDR3 length: 12 amino acids. Trimming took off 9 bases at V and 7 bases at J, with 12 bases between the two ends. Remarks on this clonotype: Antigen: not known.

For repertoire sequencing, the TCR beta CDR3 regions were amplified from RNA transcripts. Investigators did first-round RT-PCR with HTBI primers, then second-round multiplex PCR. Via MiXCR, TCRdb re-called the multiplex PCR reads, giving one row per CDR3 protein. The sample includes approximately 640,000 distinct CDR3 sequences, roughly two fifths of them seen just once. Clinical symptoms, serum thyroxine, TRAb, thyroid ultrasound and orbital computed tomography determined diagnosis. Points from the study as a whole: The 13-signature model separated ophthalmopathy from stable hyperthyroidism at almost 90% sensitivity and around 80% specificity.

Sequenced sample: peripheral blood. The chain carries TRBV12-3 or TRBV12-4 and TRBJ2-2; D is perhaps TRBD1 or TRBD2 (6 bases each). The sequence derives from an adult man with Graves' ophthalmopathy. The CDR3 sequence: CASGGHGGELFF. The CDR3 DNA reads TGTGCCAGTGGGGGGCACGGCGGGGAGCTGTTTTTT.